This T cell receptor (beta chain) was observed in a study of shared clonotypes between healthy human individuals. Germline V gene sequence: CDR1 LNHNV, CDR2 YYDKDF (reference sequence). Trimming removed 6 bases from V and 7 bases from J; junction bases left unmatched: 11. The CDR3 loop spans 15 amino acids. Over several immunoSEQ plates, each subset's genomic DNA was distributed in even portions. Clones were read by immunoSEQ multiplex PCR, and TCRdb kept only the in-frame ones, dropping some. The repertoire consists of 2.3 million or so clones, with over 90% occurring once and the leading ten covering 0.35% to 0.45%.

The origin of this receptor is a young man in good health. Some clones in this sample may be carry-over from other donors' samples. J is TRBJ2-7 and V is TRBV15, with 11 bases lining up with TRBD1. Material: naive CD4+ T cells from PBMCs. The subset here: CD45RA+ positively selected. CDR3 nucleotides: TGTGCCACCAGAAATCTGGACAGGGGGCAGGGAGAGCAGTACTTC. Translation: CATRNLDRGQGEQYF.